This T cell receptor beta chain comes out of a study of OX40 agonist ivuxolimab in advanced cancers. For the study at large: Clinicians treated patients with ivuxolimab, an agonistic anti-OX40 (CD134) antibody. Overall study findings and caveats: Fewer expanded clones were found on average in CD4+ than in CD8+ T cells.

About this clone itself: What it binds is not known.

The protocol was immunoSEQ multiplex PCR, while the TCRdb copy is restricted to in-frame clones and leaves out a portion. The sample includes some 64,000 clones, roughly nine tenths of them seen just once. The V and J ends lost 4 bases and 0 bases respectively, with 13 bases between them. CDR1 is SGHNT, CDR2 YYREEE, per germline (reference sequence). The CDR3 has 15 residues. The chain has TRBV5-4 and TRBJ1-1, with D possibly matching TRBD1 (5 bases). The specimen was CD4+ or CD8+ T cells sorted from blood, collected in a trial of the OX40 agonist ivuxolimab. The sequence was collected from an adult with an advanced solid tumor such as melanoma, head and neck, liver or kidney cancer. The CDR3 loop reads CASSTGGDLNTEAFF. The CDR3 bases are TGTGCCAGCAGCACCGGAGGGGACTTGAACACTGAAGCTTTCTTT.